The entry below describes one T cell receptor beta chain. The CDR3 runs to 13 residues. Germline values: CDR1 DFQATT, CDR2 SNEGSKA (reference sequence). The data were taken from a study of blood T cells in healthy people across ages. Through a sample-barcoded 5' primer and a J-beta primer mix, a second PCR was run for about 6 to 11 cycles. TCRdb passed the 5' RACE reads through MiXCR, listing each CDR3 protein once. Altogether about 570,000 distinct CDR3 sequences are present, approximately 30% being singletons, with the ten largest covering less than 20%. This sequence joins TRBV20-1 and TRBJ2-5; TRBD1 agrees at 10 bases. The end of the DNA fits TRBJ2-7 better, so the J call may be wrong. The receptor was derived from a woman aged 70 to 79 in good health. The material sequenced was blood. CDR3 bases: TGCAGTGCTTGGGACAGGGGAGGATACGAGCAGTACTTC. Translating gives CSAWDRGGYEQYF.